A selection of T cell receptor beta chains follows, all from one sample in a study of shared clonotypes between healthy human individuals. Profiling relied on immunoSEQ multiplex PCR, and the TCRdb table lists in-frame clones only, not all of them. The sample consists of roughly 2.1 million clones, 85% to 95% of them appearing once. The sample taken for sequencing was naive CD8+ T cells from PBMCs. These receptor sequences come from a young man in good health. Some clones in this sample may be carry-over from other donors' samples. Each CDR3 is given with its conserved first and last residue. A D gene is named only where the DNA matches it firmly. Clone size is shown for a subset of rows, as once, few, many or a class of expanded clone.

J,size,V,length,D,CDR3,DNA
TRBJ2-1,-,TRBV29-1,14,-,CSAPPGSPYNEQFF,TGCAGCGCCCCCCCCGGGAGCCCCTACAATGAGCAGTTCTTC
TRBJ2-3,-,TRBV28,11,-,CASARTDTQYF,TGTGCCAGCGCGCGCACAGATACGCAGTATTTT
TRBJ2-5,-,TRBV9,16,-,CASSVGARGMWETQYF,TGTGCCAGCAGCGTGGGGGCCCGGGGGATGTGGGAGACCCAGTACTTC
TRBJ2-2,-,TRBV27,13,-,CASSPMNTGELFF,TGTGCCAGCAGTCCCATGAACACCGGGGAGCTGTTTTTT
TRBJ1-1,-,TRBV13,12,-,CASSSTDGEAFF,TGTGCCAGCAGCTCAACGGACGGCGAAGCTTTCTTT
TRBJ2-1,-,TRBV19,13,-,CASSMGGGNEQFF,TGTGCCAGTAGTATGGGTGGTGGAAATGAGCAGTTCTTC
TRBJ2-3,-,TRBV4-2,17,TRBD2,CASSQASGTLSTDTQYF,TGTGCCAGCAGCCAGGCTAGCGGAACCCTTAGCACAGATACGCAGTATTTT
TRBJ2-7,once,TRBV9,14,TRBD1,CASSPRDREAEQYF,TGTGCCAGCAGCCCGCGGGACAGGGAGGCGGAGCAGTACTTC
TRBJ2-7,-,TRBV7-8,14,TRBD2,CASSLFPSGYEQYF,TGTGCCAGCAGCTTATTCCCTAGCGGCTACGAGCAGTACTTC
TRBJ2-5,-,TRBV11-3,16,TRBD2,CASSRGTSGRQETQYF,TGTGCCAGCAGTAGAGGGACTAGCGGGAGGCAAGAGACCCAGTACTTC
TRBJ1-2,once,TRBV29-1,14,-,CSVEGQNPFYGYTF,TGCAGCGTTGAAGGGCAGAACCCCTTCTATGGCTACACCTTC
TRBJ1-2,-,TRBV28,17,-,CASNLETGPNPLYGYTF,TGTGCCAGCAACCTCGAGACAGGTCCGAACCCTCTCTATGGCTACACCTTC
TRBJ2-7,-,TRBV4-2,16,TRBD2,CASSQETSGFSYEQYF,TGTGCCAGCAGCCAGGAAACTAGCGGGTTCTCCTACGAGCAGTACTTC
TRBJ2-7,-,TRBV29-1,14,-,CSVEDGTRGKEQYF,TGCAGCGTTGAAGACGGGACACGGGGCAAAGAGCAGTACTTC
TRBJ2-7,-,TRBV28,16,-,CATLPQGGNPLYEQYF,TGTGCCACCCTTCCCCAAGGGGGTAACCCTCTCTACGAGCAGTACTTC
TRBJ2-3,-,TRBV6-1,15,TRBD2,CASSRTSGRTDTQYF,TGTGCCAGCAGTCGGACTAGCGGGAGAACAGATACGCAGTATTTT
TRBJ2-5,-,TRBV29-1,15,TRBD2,CSVGVSSGVQETQYF,TGCAGCGTGGGGGTTTCTAGCGGGGTACAAGAGACCCAGTACTTC
TRBJ2-1,-,TRBV7-9,15,TRBD2,CASSLGLAGVDEQFF,TGTGCCAGCAGCTTAGGACTAGCGGGAGTGGATGAGCAGTTCTTC
TRBJ2-1,-,TRBV27,14,-,CASRRESSYNEQFF,TGTGCCAGTCGCCGGGAGAGCTCCTACAATGAGCAGTTCTTC
TRBJ2-7,-,TRBV7-9,16,TRBD2,CASSSWTSGTVYEQYF,TGTGCCAGCAGCTCATGGACTAGCGGGACCGTCTACGAGCAGTACTTC
TRBJ1-2,-,TRBV6-1,12,TRBD1,CASDRGFDGYTF,TGTGCCAGTGACAGGGGGTTCGATGGCTACACCTTC
TRBJ1-1,-,TRBV4-1,17,TRBD1,CASSQDRDRGRRTEAFF,TGCGCCAGCAGCCAAGATAGGGACAGGGGGCGCCGAACTGAAGCTTTCTTT
TRBJ1-2,-,TRBV19,12,-,CASSTLNYGYTF,TGTGCCAGTTCCACATTGAACTATGGCTACACCTTC
TRBJ1-3,-,TRBV5-4,14,-,CASSLRGTGNTIYF,TGTGCCAGCAGCTTGAGGGGCACTGGAAACACCATATATTTT
TRBJ1-1,once,TRBV5-8,16,-,CASSTTRGRTNTEAFF,TGTGCCAGCAGCACGACGAGGGGTCGGACGAACACTGAAGCTTTCTTT
TRBJ2-7,-,TRBV4-1,16,TRBD2,CASSQEGTSGSYEQYF,TGCGCCAGCAGCCAAGAGGGGACTAGCGGGTCCTACGAGCAGTACTTC
TRBJ1-2,-,TRBV19,14,-,CASKGEDPPYGYTF,TGTGCCAGTAAGGGAGAGGACCCCCCTTATGGCTACACCTTC
TRBJ2-2,-,TRBV28,13,-,CASSPTVTGELFF,TGTGCCAGCAGTCCAACCGTAACCGGGGAGCTGTTTTTT
TRBJ2-1,once,TRBV27,15,TRBD2,CASSYSGSIYNEQFF,TGTGCCAGCAGTTATAGCGGGAGCATCTACAATGAGCAGTTCTTC
TRBJ2-7,-,TRBV7-9,14,TRBD2,CASSLSSGSSEQYF,TGTGCCAGCAGCTTATCCAGCGGGAGTTCCGAGCAGTACTTC
TRBJ1-3,-,TRBV13,14,-,CASSLMGAENTIYF,TGTGCCAGCAGCTTGATGGGGGCTGAGAACACCATATATTTT
TRBJ2-5,-,TRBV25-1,15,TRBD2,CASKTSGLGQETQYF,TGTGCCAGCAAAACCTCAGGACTAGGCCAAGAGACCCAGTACTTC
TRBJ2-7,once,TRBV7-8,14,-,CASRPRSGTYEQYF,TGTGCCAGCAGACCGAGGTCTGGCACCTACGAGCAGTACTTC
TRBJ1-1,few,TRBV19,13,-,CASSIGRSREAFF,TGTGCCAGTAGTATAGGGAGGAGCCGTGAAGCTTTCTTT
TRBJ2-2,-,TRBV4-2,17,TRBD1,CASSQKTGGANAGELFF,TGTGCCAGCAGCCAAAAAACAGGGGGCGCAAATGCCGGGGAGCTGTTTTTT
TRBJ1-1,-,TRBV15,15,TRBD1,CATSRDLWGQAGAFF,TGTGCCACCAGCAGAGATTTGTGGGGACAGGCTGGGGCTTTCTTT
TRBJ1-2,-,TRBV4-3,12,-,CASSLPGDGYTF,TGCGCCAGCAGCCTCCCAGGGGATGGCTACACCTTC
TRBJ2-3,-,TRBV6-6,15,-,CASSYVAPGADTQYF,TGTGCCAGCAGTTACGTAGCACCTGGCGCAGATACGCAGTATTTT
TRBJ2-7,-,TRBV5-6,13,-,CASSLAVGYEQYF,TGTGCCAGCAGCTTGGCCGTAGGCTACGAGCAGTACTTC
TRBJ2-7,-,TRBV28,16,-,CASSSARARVDYEQYF,TGTGCCAGCAGTTCGGCAAGAGCGCGAGTTGACTACGAGCAGTACTTC
TRBJ2-2,-,TRBV29-1,13,-,CSVVKGNTGELFF,TGCAGCGTTGTAAAGGGGAACACCGGGGAGCTGTTTTTT
TRBJ2-7,-,TRBV10-3,16,TRBD1,CAISESVSQGDYEQYF,TGTGCCATCAGTGAGTCTGTGAGTCAGGGGGATTACGAGCAGTACTTC
TRBJ2-7,-,TRBV28,15,TRBD1,CASSLGQGASYEQYF,TGTGCCAGCAGTTTAGGGCAGGGGGCAAGCTACGAGCAGTACTTC
TRBJ2-7,-,TRBV21-1,12,-,CASSKVSYEQYF,TGTGCCAGCAGCAAAGTGTCCTACGAGCAGTACTTC
TRBJ2-1,-,TRBV5-1,15,TRBD1,CASSLWAGGTDEQFF,TGCGCCAGCAGCTTGTGGGCAGGGGGTACGGATGAGCAGTTCTTC
TRBJ2-1,-,TRBV29-1,16,-,CSVSTGTGEWVNEQFF,TGCAGCGTTTCGACCGGGACTGGGGAGTGGGTGAATGAGCAGTTCTTC
TRBJ2-5,-,TRBV5-4,14,-,CASSLSGFQETQYF,TGTGCCAGCAGCTTGTCCGGATTCCAAGAGACCCAGTACTTC
TRBJ1-5,-,TRBV19,14,-,CASSIWTEGQPQHF,TGTGCCAGTAGTATATGGACGGAGGGTCAGCCCCAGCATTTT
TRBJ1-5,-,TRBV19,16,TRBD1,CASREGQGAVGQPQHF,TGTGCCAGTAGGGAGGGACAGGGGGCTGTAGGTCAGCCCCAGCATTTT
TRBJ2-2,-,TRBV4-1,16,TRBD2,CASSPLLAGAAGELFF,TGCGCCAGCAGCCCTCTCCTAGCGGGAGCAGCCGGGGAGCTGTTTTTT
TRBJ1-3,-,TRBV4-3,19,TRBD1,CASSQDYWDRMSSGNTIYF,TGCGCCAGCAGCCAAGATTACTGGGACAGGATGAGCTCTGGAAACACCATATATTTT
TRBJ2-2,-,TRBV2,15,-,CASSVMAENTGELFF,TGTGCCAGCAGTGTTATGGCAGAGAACACCGGGGAGCTGTTTTTT
TRBJ2-7,-,TRBV19,14,-,CASSLRGTTYEQYF,TGTGCCAGTAGTCTCCGTGGAACTACCTACGAGCAGTACTTC
TRBJ1-4,once,TRBV6-1,15,TRBD1,CASRGTGGRKEKLFF,TGTGCCAGCAGGGGGACAGGGGGCAGGAAGGAAAAACTGTTTTTT
TRBJ2-1,-,TRBV28,13,TRBD1,CSSGQGGYNEQFF,TGCTCATCAGGACAGGGGGGCTACAATGAGCAGTTCTTC
TRBJ1-2,-,TRBV9,15,TRBD1,CASSVGGQGAFGYTF,TGTGCCAGCAGCGTAGGGGGACAGGGGGCATTTGGCTACACCTTC
TRBJ2-3,-,TRBV7-6,20,-,CASSRGIRGVVAGRTDTQYF,TGTGCCAGCAGCCGTGGGATTAGAGGTGTGGTGGCAGGCCGCACAGATACGCAGTATTTT
TRBJ1-1,-,TRBV4-3,14,-,CACSQGLSRTEAFF,TGCGCCTGTTCCCAGGGACTTTCGAGGACTGAAGCTTTCTTT
TRBJ2-3,-,TRBV6-1,15,TRBD2,CASSGLAGGADTQYF,TGTGCCAGCAGTGGATTAGCGGGAGGGGCAGATACGCAGTATTTT